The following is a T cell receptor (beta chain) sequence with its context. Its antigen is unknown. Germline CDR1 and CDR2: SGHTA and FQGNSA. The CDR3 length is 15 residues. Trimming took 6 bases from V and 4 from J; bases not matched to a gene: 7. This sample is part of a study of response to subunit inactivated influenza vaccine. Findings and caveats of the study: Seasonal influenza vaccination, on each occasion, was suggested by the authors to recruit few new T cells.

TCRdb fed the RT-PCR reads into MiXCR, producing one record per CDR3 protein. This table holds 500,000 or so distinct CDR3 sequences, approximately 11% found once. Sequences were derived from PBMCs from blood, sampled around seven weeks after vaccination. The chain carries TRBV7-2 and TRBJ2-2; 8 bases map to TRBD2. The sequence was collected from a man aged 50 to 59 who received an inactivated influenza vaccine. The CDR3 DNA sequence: TGTGCCAGCAGTTCCATGCGGGGGGTCACCGGGGAGCTGTTTTTT. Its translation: CASSSMRGVTGELFF.